These T cell receptor beta chains were read from a single sample in a study of identical twins. In TCRdb, the 5' RACE reads were re-called with MiXCR into one record per CDR3 protein. The sample includes 200,000 to 250,000 distinct CDR3 sequences, 6.5% of them seen just once. The same data also contributed to another study, on T cells expressing NK-cell markers.

Sequenced material: CD8+ T cells sorted from blood. The receptors come from a woman aged 18-30 years in good health. Each CDR3 is given with its conserved first and last residue. D genes are given only for firm matches. Clone size is shown for a subset of rows, as once, few, many or a class of expanded clone.

CDR3 protein: CSVEKTGQSQGYQETQYF
CDR3 DNA: TGCAGCGTTGAAAAAACGGGACAATCCCAAGGATACCAAGAGACCCAGTACTTC
clone size: many
CDR3 length: 18
J gene: TRBJ2-5
V gene: TRBV29-1
D gene: NA

CDR3 protein: CASRNLAGGTYEQYF
CDR3 DNA: TGTGCCAGCAGGAACCTAGCGGGGGGGACCTACGAGCAGTACTTC
clone size: many
CDR3 length: 15
J gene: TRBJ2-7
V gene: TRBV3-1
D gene: TRBD2

CDR3 protein: CASSPLAADTQYF
CDR3 DNA: TGTGCCAGCAGTCCGCTAGCCGCCGATACGCAGTATTTT
clone size: few
CDR3 length: 13
J gene: TRBJ2-3
V gene: TRBV27
D gene: NA

CDR3 protein: CASSVEWLGTKEQFF
CDR3 DNA: TGTGCCAGCAGCGTAGAATGGTTGGGGACGAAAGAGCAGTTCTTC
clone size: few
CDR3 length: 15
J gene: TRBJ2-1
V gene: TRBV9
D gene: NA

CDR3 protein: CASSSTLAGDHEQYF
CDR3 DNA: TGTGCCAGCAGTTCAACACTAGCGGGAGACCACGAGCAGTACTTC
clone size: NA
CDR3 length: 15
J gene: TRBJ2-7
V gene: TRBV27
D gene: TRBD2

CDR3 protein: CASSVATSYEQFF
CDR3 DNA: TGTGCCAGCAGCGTAGCTACCAGTTATGAGCAGTTCTTC
clone size: few
CDR3 length: 13
J gene: TRBJ2-1
V gene: TRBV9
D gene: NA

CDR3 protein: CASSESVFQPQHF
CDR3 DNA: TGCGCCAGCAGTGAGTCGGTGTTTCAGCCCCAGCATTTT
clone size: NA
CDR3 length: 13
J gene: TRBJ1-5
V gene: TRBV10-2
D gene: NA

CDR3 protein: CSASPGGGAKDYGYTF
CDR3 DNA: TGCAGTGCTAGTCCCGGAGGGGGAGCAAAGGACTATGGCTACACCTTC
clone size: few
CDR3 length: 16
J gene: TRBJ1-2
V gene: TRBV20-1
D gene: NA

CDR3 protein: CARGTGYNEQFF
CDR3 DNA: TGTGCCCGCGGGACTGGATACAATGAGCAGTTCTTC
clone size: many
CDR3 length: 12
J gene: TRBJ2-1
V gene: TRBV2
D gene: NA

CDR3 protein: CASSPKDSYGYTF
CDR3 DNA: TGCGCCAGCAGCCCCAAGGACTCCTATGGCTACACCTTC
clone size: few
CDR3 length: 13
J gene: TRBJ1-2
V gene: TRBV4-1
D gene: NA

CDR3 protein: CASSLGDWTEAFF
CDR3 DNA: TGTGCCAGCAGCTTAGGGGATTGGACTGAAGCTTTCTTT
clone size: few
CDR3 length: 13
J gene: TRBJ1-1
V gene: TRBV6-5
D gene: NA

CDR3 protein: CASSLQNSYEQYF
CDR3 DNA: TGTGCCAGCAGTTTGCAGAACTCCTACGAGCAGTACTTC
clone size: NA
CDR3 length: 13
J gene: TRBJ2-7
V gene: TRBV27
D gene: NA

CDR3 protein: CAWSALTGELFF
CDR3 DNA: TGTGCCTGGAGCGCCCTCACCGGGGAGCTGTTTTTT
clone size: few
CDR3 length: 12
J gene: TRBJ2-2
V gene: TRBV30
D gene: NA

CDR3 protein: CASSDLAGYNEQFF
CDR3 DNA: TGTGCCAGCAGCGACCTAGCGGGGTACAATGAGCAGTTCTTC
clone size: NA
CDR3 length: 14
J gene: TRBJ2-1
V gene: TRBV7-2
D gene: TRBD2

CDR3 protein: CASTPRGGNEQFF
CDR3 DNA: TGTGCCAGCACCCCCCGGGGCGGCAATGAGCAGTTCTTC
clone size: many
CDR3 length: 13
J gene: TRBJ2-1
V gene: TRBV21-1
D gene: NA

CDR3 protein: CASSPSGRGYNEQFF
CDR3 DNA: TGTGCCAGCAGCCCTAGCGGGAGGGGCTACAATGAGCAGTTCTTC
clone size: many
CDR3 length: 15
J gene: TRBJ2-1
V gene: TRBV7-9
D gene: TRBD2

CDR3 protein: CASSWTGNTEAFF
CDR3 DNA: TGCGCCAGCAGCTGGACAGGGAACACTGAAGCTTTCTTT
clone size: many
CDR3 length: 13
J gene: TRBJ1-1
V gene: TRBV6-1
D gene: TRBD1

CDR3 protein: CASAYEGYNEQFF
CDR3 DNA: TGTGCCAGCGCGTATGAGGGATACAATGAGCAGTTCTTC
clone size: few
CDR3 length: 13
J gene: TRBJ2-1
V gene: TRBV14
D gene: NA

CDR3 protein: CASSEAGYGYTF
CDR3 DNA: TGCGCCAGCAGTGAGGCCGGCTATGGCTACACCTTC
clone size: NA
CDR3 length: 12
J gene: TRBJ1-2
V gene: TRBV10-2
D gene: NA

CDR3 protein: CASSWGQESNQPQHF
CDR3 DNA: TGTGCCAGCAGTTGGGGACAGGAGAGCAATCAGCCCCAGCATTTT
clone size: many
CDR3 length: 15
J gene: TRBJ1-5
V gene: TRBV12-3/TRBV12-4
D gene: TRBD1

CDR3 protein: CASSPRFLSTDTQYF
CDR3 DNA: TGTGCCAGCAGCCCCCGGTTTCTTAGCACAGATACGCAGTATTTT
clone size: NA
CDR3 length: 15
J gene: TRBJ2-3
V gene: TRBV13
D gene: NA

CDR3 protein: CASSLPPAGDEQFF
CDR3 DNA: TGTGCCAGCAGCCTCCCCCCGGCGGGCGATGAGCAGTTCTTC
clone size: NA
CDR3 length: 14
J gene: TRBJ2-1
V gene: TRBV7-9
D gene: NA

CDR3 protein: CSARPRDRADNEQFF
CDR3 DNA: TGCAGTGCTAGACCCCGGGACAGGGCCGACAATGAGCAGTTCTTC
clone size: NA
CDR3 length: 15
J gene: TRBJ2-1
V gene: TRBV20-1
D gene: TRBD1

CDR3 protein: CASSSQGIWETQYF
CDR3 DNA: TGTGCCAGCAGTTCCCAGGGGATCTGGGAGACCCAGTACTTC
clone size: few
CDR3 length: 14
J gene: TRBJ2-5
V gene: TRBV27
D gene: NA

CDR3 protein: CASEGESAELFF
CDR3 DNA: TGTGCCAGCGAGGGGGAGTCGGCGGAGCTGTTTTTT
clone size: few
CDR3 length: 12
J gene: TRBJ2-2
V gene: TRBV12-3/TRBV12-4
D gene: NA

CDR3 protein: CASGEDILAFF
CDR3 DNA: TGTGCTAGTGGAGAGGACATACTAGCTTTCTTT
clone size: few
CDR3 length: 11
J gene: TRBJ1-1
V gene: TRBV12-5
D gene: NA

CDR3 protein: CASSLGQGYTEAFF
CDR3 DNA: TGTGCCAGCAGTCTGGGACAGGGGTACACTGAAGCTTTCTTT
clone size: many
CDR3 length: 14
J gene: TRBJ1-1
V gene: TRBV12-3/TRBV12-4
D gene: TRBD1

CDR3 protein: CASSLYVGSYNEQFF
CDR3 DNA: TGTGCCAGCAGCTTGTACGTCGGCAGCTACAATGAGCAGTTCTTC
clone size: NA
CDR3 length: 15
J gene: TRBJ2-1
V gene: TRBV7-9
D gene: NA

CDR3 protein: CASSYGSEGEQYF
CDR3 DNA: TGTGCCAGCAGTTACGGTAGCGAAGGCGAGCAGTACTTC
clone size: NA
CDR3 length: 13
J gene: TRBJ2-7
V gene: TRBV6-5
D gene: NA

CDR3 protein: CASSYDPYNEQFF
CDR3 DNA: TGTGCCAGCAGTTACGACCCCTACAATGAGCAGTTCTTC
clone size: few
CDR3 length: 13
J gene: TRBJ2-1
V gene: TRBV6-5
D gene: NA

CDR3 protein: CASSLAPSGANVLTF
CDR3 DNA: TGTGCCAGCAGCTTAGCCCCCTCTGGGGCCAACGTCCTGACTTTC
clone size: few
CDR3 length: 15
J gene: TRBJ2-6
V gene: TRBV7-9
D gene: NA

CDR3 protein: CASSSDPGQGGDEQFF
CDR3 DNA: TGTGCCAGCAGTTCAGATCCGGGACAGGGGGGCGATGAGCAGTTCTTC
clone size: many
CDR3 length: 16
J gene: TRBJ2-1
V gene: TRBV7-9
D gene: TRBD1

CDR3 protein: CAWRGGLTVSYEQYF
CDR3 DNA: TGTGCCTGGAGAGGCGGACTGACAGTCTCCTACGAGCAGTACTTC
clone size: few
CDR3 length: 15
J gene: TRBJ2-7
V gene: TRBV30
D gene: NA

CDR3 protein: CASSFLSGGAETQYF
CDR3 DNA: TGTGCCAGCAGCTTTTTAAGCGGGGGGGCCGAGACCCAGTACTTC
clone size: NA
CDR3 length: 15
J gene: TRBJ2-5
V gene: TRBV7-6
D gene: TRBD2

CDR3 protein: CASSFSYWGEQYF
CDR3 DNA: TGTGCCAGCAGTTTTTCCTATTGGGGCGAGCAGTACTTC
clone size: many
CDR3 length: 13
J gene: TRBJ2-7
V gene: TRBV12-3/TRBV12-4
D gene: NA

CDR3 protein: CAISRGTGNTGELFF
CDR3 DNA: TGTGCCATCTCCAGGGGGACAGGGAACACCGGGGAGCTGTTTTTT
clone size: few
CDR3 length: 15
J gene: TRBJ2-2
V gene: TRBV10-3
D gene: TRBD1

CDR3 protein: CASRRQDFGTDTQYF
CDR3 DNA: TGTGCCAGCCGTCGGCAGGACTTTGGCACAGATACGCAGTATTTT
clone size: NA
CDR3 length: 15
J gene: TRBJ2-3
V gene: TRBV6-1
D gene: NA

CDR3 protein: CSARSRGANSYEQYF
CDR3 DNA: TGCAGTGCTAGATCACGCGGTGCTAACTCCTACGAGCAGTACTTC
clone size: many
CDR3 length: 15
J gene: TRBJ2-7
V gene: TRBV20-1
D gene: NA